This TCR beta chain comes out of a study of blood T cell repertoires in COVID-19. Study details: The origin of the acute and convalescent COVID-19 samples was the United States, Italy and Spain.

V lost 7 bases to trimming and J lost 7 bases, with 13 bases between them. This CDR3 has 13 amino acids. Germline CDR1 reads MDHEN; CDR2 reads SYDVKM. Sequencing used immunoSEQ multiplex PCR; TCRdb keeps in-frame clones, though not all of them. The profile shows approximately 200,000 clones, approximately 86% of them singletons. This clonotype was sampled from a woman aged 25 to 45 who had been exposed to COVID-19. Sequenced material: PBMCs or T cells enriched from blood (not recorded which). The rearrangement links TRBV28 to TRBJ2-2; D is perhaps TRBD2 (5 bases). In DNA form, the CDR3 reads TGTGCCAGCACCCCGGGGTTTCACGGGGAGCTGTTTTTT. This gives the protein CASTPGFHGELFF.